Sequencing of this T cell receptor beta chain was carried out in a study of vaccination and CD4 T cells after COVID-19. Sample treatment: approximately nine-day PBMC culture with coronavirus spike peptide pools or control peptides (ViraFEST assay). All positive PCR tests were dated between March and December 2020, predating US Alpha, Beta and Delta variants. Culture conditions combined around 2 million PBMCs per well with 9.5 to 10 IU/ml IL-2 and 8.5 to 10 ug/ml peptide pools. This clonotype was detected only a few times. Its antigen is still unknown. The assay that was used to sequence DNA from cultured CD4+ T cells was the Oncomine TCR Beta short-read assay. TCRdb reprocessed the PCR reads with MiXCR, giving one entry per CDR3 protein. The sample lists under 25,000 distinct CDR3 sequences; 67% were seen once. V was pared by 0 bases and J by 6 bases, with 3 bases between. The CDR3 loop spans 13 amino acids. CDR1 is LNHNV and CDR2 is YYDKDF in the germline V gene (reference sequence).

The sample comprised CD4+ T cells from blood, cultured in vitro. The chain joins TRBV15 to TRBJ1-6, with D unresolved. The sequence was obtained from a human donor who had recovered from COVID-19. The CDR3 sequence: CATSRDVNSPLHF. The CDR3 DNA sequence: TGTGCCACCAGCAGAGACGTTAATTCACCCCTCCACTTT.